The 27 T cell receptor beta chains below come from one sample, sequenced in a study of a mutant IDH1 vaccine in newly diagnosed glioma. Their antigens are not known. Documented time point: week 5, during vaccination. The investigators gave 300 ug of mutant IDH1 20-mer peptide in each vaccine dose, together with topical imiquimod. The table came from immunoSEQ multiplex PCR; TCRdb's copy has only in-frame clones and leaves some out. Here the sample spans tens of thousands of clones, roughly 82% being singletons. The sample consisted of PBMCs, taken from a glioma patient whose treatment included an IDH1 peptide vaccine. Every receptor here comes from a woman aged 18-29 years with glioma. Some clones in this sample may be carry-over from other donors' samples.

The CDR3 reads CAWGHRGRSWEQYF. CDR3 DNA: TGTGCCTGGGGGCACAGGGGGCGATCATGGGAGCAGTACTTC. The rearrangement links TRBV30 to TRBJ2-7; 9 positions match TRBD1. CDR1 GTSNPN and CDR2 SVGIG come from the germline V gene (reference sequence). This CDR3 is built from 14 residues. V lost 5 bases, J lost 7 bases, and 12 bases stayed unmatched.

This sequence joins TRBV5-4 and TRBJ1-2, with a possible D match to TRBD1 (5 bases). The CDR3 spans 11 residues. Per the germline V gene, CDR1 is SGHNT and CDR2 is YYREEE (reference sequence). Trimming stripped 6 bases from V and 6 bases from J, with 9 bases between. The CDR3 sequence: CASTRDHGYTF. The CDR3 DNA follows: TGTGCCAGCACCAGGGATCATGGCTACACCTTC.

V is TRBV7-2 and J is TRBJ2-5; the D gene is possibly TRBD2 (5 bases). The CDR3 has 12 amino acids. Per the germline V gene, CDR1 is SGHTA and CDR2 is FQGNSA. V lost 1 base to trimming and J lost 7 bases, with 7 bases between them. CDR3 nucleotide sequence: TGTGCCAGCAGCTTAGGAGGGATGACCCAGTACTTC. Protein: CASSLGGMTQYF.

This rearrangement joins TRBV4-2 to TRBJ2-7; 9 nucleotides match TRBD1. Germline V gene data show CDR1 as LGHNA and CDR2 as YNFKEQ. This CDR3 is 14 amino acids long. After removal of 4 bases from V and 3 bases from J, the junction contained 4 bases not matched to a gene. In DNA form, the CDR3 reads TGTGCCAGCAGCCCAGGGACAGGGCGCTACGAGCAGTACTTC. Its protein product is CASSPGTGRYEQYF.

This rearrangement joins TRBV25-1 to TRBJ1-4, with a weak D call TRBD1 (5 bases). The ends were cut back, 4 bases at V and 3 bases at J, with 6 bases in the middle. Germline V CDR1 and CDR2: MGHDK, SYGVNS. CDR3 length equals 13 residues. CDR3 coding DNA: TGTGCCAGCAGTGGGGGCCCTAATGAAAAACTGTTTTTT. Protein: CASSGGPNEKLFF.

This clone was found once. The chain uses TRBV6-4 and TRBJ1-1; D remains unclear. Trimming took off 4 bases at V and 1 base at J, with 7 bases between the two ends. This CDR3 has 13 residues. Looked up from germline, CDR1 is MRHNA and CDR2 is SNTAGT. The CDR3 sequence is CASSVEANTEAFF. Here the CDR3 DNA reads TGTGCCAGCAGTGTGGAGGCGAACACTGAAGCTTTCTTT.

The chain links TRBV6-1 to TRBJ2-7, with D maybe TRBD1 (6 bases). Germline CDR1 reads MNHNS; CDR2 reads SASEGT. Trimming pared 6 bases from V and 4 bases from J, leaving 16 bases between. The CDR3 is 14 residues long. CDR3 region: CASRRTDSEYEQYF. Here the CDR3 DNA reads TGTGCCAGCAGACGGACAGATTCGGAGTACGAGCAGTACTTC.

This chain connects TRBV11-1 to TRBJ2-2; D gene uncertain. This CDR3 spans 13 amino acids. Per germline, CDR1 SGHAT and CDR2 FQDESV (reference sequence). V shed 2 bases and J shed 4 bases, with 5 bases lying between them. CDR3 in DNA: TGTGCCAGCAGCTTACTCCTCACCGGGGAGCTGTTTTTT. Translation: CASSLLLTGELFF.

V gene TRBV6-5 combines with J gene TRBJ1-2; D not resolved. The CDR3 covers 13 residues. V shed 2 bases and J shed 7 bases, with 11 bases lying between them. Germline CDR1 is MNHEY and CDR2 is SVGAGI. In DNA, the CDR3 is TGTGCCAGCAGTTACGGGGAGGAGGGTGGCTACACCTTC. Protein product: CASSYGEEGGYTF.

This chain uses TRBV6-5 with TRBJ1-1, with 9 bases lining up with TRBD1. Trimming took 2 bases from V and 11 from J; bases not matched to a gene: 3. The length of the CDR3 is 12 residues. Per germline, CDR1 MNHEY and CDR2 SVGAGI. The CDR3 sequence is CASSYRTGVAFF. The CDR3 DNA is TGTGCCAGCAGTTACCGGACAGGGGTGGCTTTCTTT.

This CDR3 is CASSLRLVGVGEQFF. In DNA form, the CDR3 reads TGTGCCAGCAGCTTGCGACTAGTAGGGGTGGGTGAGCAGTTCTTC. The V gene is TRBV14, the J gene TRBJ2-1; D perhaps matches TRBD2 (6 bases). Between the trimmed V and J ends, which lost 5 bases and 9 bases, there was a span of 20 bases. CDR1 and CDR2 (germline): SGHDN, FVKESK. The CDR3 sequence is 15 residues long.

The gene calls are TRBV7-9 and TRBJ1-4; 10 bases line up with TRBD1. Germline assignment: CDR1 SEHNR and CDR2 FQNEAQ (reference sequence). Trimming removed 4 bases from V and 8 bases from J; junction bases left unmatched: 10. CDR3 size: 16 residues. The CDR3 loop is CASSSSRQGAGEKLFF. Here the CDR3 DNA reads TGTGCCAGCAGCTCATCAAGACAGGGGGCAGGAGAAAAACTGTTTTTT.

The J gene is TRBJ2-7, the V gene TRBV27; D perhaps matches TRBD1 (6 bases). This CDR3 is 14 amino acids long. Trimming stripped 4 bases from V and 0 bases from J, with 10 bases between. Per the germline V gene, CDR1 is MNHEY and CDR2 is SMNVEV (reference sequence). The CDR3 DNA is TGTGCCAGCAGTTATCAGGGGAGCTCCTACGAGCAGTACTTC. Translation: CASSYQGSSYEQYF.

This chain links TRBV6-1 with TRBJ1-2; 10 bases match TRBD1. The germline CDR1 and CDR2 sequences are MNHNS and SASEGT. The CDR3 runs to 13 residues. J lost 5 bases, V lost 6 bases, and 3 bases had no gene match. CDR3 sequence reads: CASSGQGGYGYTF. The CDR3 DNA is TGTGCCAGCAGCGGACAGGGGGGGTATGGCTACACCTTC.

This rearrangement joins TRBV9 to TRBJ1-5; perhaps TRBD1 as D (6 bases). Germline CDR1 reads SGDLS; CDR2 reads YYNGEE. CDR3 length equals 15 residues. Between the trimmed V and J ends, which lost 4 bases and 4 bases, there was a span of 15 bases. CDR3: CASSPGHQENQPQHF. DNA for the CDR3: TGTGCCAGCAGCCCGGGACACCAGGAGAATCAGCCCCAGCATTTT. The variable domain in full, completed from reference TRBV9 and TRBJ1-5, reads DSGVTQTPKHLITATGQRVTLRCSPRSGDLSVYWYQQSLDQGLQFLIQYYNGEERAKGNILERFSAQQFPDLHSELNLSSLELGDSALYFCASSPGHQENQPQHFGDGTRLSIL.

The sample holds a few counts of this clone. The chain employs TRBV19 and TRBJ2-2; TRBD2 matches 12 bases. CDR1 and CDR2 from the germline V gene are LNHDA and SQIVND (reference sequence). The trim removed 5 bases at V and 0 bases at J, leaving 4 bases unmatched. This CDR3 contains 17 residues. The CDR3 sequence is CASSSSGRAANTGELFF. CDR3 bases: TGTGCCAGTAGTTCTAGCGGGAGGGCCGCGAACACCGGGGAGCTGTTTTTT.

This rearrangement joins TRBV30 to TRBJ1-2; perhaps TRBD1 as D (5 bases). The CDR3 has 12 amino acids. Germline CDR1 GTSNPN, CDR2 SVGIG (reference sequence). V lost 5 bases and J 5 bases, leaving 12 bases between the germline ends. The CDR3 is CAWSGAPYGYTF. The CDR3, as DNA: TGTGCCTGGTCTGGGGCTCCTTATGGCTACACCTTC. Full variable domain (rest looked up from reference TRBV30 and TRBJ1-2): SQTIHQWPATLVQPVGSPLSLECTVEGTSNPNLYWYRQAAGRGLQLLFYSVGIGQISSEVPQNLSASRPQDRQFILSSKKLLLSDSGFYLCAWSGAPYGYTFGSGTRLTVV.

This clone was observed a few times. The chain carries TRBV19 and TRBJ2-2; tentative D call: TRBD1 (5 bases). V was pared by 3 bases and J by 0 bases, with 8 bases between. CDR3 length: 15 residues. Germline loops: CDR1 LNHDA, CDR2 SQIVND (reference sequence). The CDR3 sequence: CASSMVGPNTGELFF. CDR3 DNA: TGTGCCAGTAGTATGGTGGGGCCGAACACCGGGGAGCTGTTTTTT.

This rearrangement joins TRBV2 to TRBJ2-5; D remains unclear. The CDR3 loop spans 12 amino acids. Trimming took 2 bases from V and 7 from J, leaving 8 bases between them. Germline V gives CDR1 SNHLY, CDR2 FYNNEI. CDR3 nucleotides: TGTGCCAGCAGTGAACCCCCAGGGACCCAGTACTTC. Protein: CASSEPPGTQYF.

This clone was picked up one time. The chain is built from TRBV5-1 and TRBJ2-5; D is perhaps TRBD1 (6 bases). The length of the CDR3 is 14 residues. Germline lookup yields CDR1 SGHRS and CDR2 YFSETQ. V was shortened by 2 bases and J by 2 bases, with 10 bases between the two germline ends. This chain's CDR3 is CASSFLDRQETQYF. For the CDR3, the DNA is TGCGCCAGCAGCTTCCTGGACAGACAAGAGACCCAGTACTTC. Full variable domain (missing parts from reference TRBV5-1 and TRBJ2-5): KAGVTQTPRYLIKTRGQQVTLSCSPISGHRSVSWYQQTPGQGLQFLFEYFSETQRNKGNFPGRFSGRQFSNSRSEMNVSTLELGDSALYLCASSFLDRQETQYFGPGTRLLVL.

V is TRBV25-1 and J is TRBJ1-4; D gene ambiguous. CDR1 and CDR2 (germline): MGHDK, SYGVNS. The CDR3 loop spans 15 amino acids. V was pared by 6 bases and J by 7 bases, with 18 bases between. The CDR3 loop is CASREEAPLGEKLFF. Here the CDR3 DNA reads TGTGCCAGCAGGGAAGAGGCCCCCCTGGGTGAAAAACTGTTTTTT.

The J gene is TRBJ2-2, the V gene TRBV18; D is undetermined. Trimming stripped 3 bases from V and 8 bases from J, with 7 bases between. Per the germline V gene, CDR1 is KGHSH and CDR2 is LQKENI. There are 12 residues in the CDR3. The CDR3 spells CASSPLRGELFF. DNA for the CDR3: TGTGCCAGCTCACCCCTCCGGGGGGAGCTGTTTTTT.

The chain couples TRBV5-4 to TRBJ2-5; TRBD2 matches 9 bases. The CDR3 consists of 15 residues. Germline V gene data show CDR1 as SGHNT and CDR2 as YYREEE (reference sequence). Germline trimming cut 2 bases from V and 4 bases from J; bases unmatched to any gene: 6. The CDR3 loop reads CASSFPRGGPETQYF. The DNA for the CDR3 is TGTGCCAGCAGCTTCCCGCGGGGGGGCCCAGAGACCCAGTACTTC.

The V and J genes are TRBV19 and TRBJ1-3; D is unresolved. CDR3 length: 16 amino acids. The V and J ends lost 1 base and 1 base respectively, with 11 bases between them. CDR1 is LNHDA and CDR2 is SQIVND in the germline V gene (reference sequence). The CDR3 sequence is CASSIVRIPSGNTIYF. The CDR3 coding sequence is TGTGCCAGTAGTATAGTACGGATTCCATCTGGAAACACCATATATTTT.

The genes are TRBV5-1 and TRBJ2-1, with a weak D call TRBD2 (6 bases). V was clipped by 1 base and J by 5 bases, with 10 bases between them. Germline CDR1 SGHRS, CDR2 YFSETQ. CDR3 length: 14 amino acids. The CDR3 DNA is TGCGCCAGCAGCTTGAGTAGCGGCCACAATGAGCAGTTCTTC. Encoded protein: CASSLSSGHNEQFF.

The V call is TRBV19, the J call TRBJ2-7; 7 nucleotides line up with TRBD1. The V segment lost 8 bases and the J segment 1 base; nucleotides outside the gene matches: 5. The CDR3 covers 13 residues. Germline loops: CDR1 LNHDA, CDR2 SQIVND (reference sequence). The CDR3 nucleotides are TGTGCCAGTGGGGACAGCACGTCCTACGAGCAGTACTTC. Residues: CASGDSTSYEQYF.

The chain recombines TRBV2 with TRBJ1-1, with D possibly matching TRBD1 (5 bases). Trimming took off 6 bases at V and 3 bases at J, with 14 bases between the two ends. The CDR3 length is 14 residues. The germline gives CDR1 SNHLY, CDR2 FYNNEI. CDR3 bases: TGTGCCAGCAGGGACCGGGGCCGCGACACTGAAGCTTTCTTT. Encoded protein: CASRDRGRDTEAFF.